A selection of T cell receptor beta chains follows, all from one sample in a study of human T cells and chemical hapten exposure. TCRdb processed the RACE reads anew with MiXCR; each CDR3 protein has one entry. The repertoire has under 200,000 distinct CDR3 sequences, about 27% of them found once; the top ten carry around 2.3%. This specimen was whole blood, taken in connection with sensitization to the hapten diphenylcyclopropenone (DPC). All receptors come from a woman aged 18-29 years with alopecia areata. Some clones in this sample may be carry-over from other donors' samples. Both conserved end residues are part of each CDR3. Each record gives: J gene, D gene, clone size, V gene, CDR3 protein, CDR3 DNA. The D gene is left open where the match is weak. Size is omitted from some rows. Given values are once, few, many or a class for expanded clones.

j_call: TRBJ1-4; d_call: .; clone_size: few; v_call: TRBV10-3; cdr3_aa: CAISPTGFANEKLFF; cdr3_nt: TGTGCCATCAGTCCTACAGGGTTTGCTAATGAAAAACTGTTTTTT
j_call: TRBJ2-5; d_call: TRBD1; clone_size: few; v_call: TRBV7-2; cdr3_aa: CASSLEDRGLSETQYF; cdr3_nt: TGTGCCAGCAGTTTAGAGGACAGGGGGCTGTCAGAGACCCAGTACTTC
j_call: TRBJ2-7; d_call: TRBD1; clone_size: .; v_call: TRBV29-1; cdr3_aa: CSVEDHHRGDEQYF; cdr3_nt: TGCAGCGTTGAAGATCACCACAGGGGGGACGAGCAGTACTTC
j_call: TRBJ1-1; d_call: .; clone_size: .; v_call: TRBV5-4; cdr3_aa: CASSLGGRGPNTEAFF; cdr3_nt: TGTGCCAGCAGCTTGGGGGGCAGAGGCCCGAACACTGAAGCTTTCTTT
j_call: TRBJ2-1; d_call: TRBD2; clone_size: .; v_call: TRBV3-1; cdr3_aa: CASSLGLAGVGEQFF; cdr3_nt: TGTGCCAGCAGCCTAGGACTAGCGGGAGTCGGTGAGCAGTTCTTC
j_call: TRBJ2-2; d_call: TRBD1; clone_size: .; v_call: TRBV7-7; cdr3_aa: CASSLDGQVATGELFF; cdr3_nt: TGTGCTAGCAGCTTAGACGGACAGGTCGCCACCGGGGAGCTGTTTTTT
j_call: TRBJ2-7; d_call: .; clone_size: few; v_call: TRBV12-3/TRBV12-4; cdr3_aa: CASTLIGFHEQYF; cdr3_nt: TGTGCCAGCACCCTAATAGGGTTCCACGAGCAGTACTTC
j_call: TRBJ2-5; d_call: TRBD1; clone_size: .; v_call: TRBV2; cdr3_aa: CASSKDRGDEETQYF; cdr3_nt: TGTGCCAGCAGCAAGGACAGGGGAGATGAAGAGACCCAGTACTTC
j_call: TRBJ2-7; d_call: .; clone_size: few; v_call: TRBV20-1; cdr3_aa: CSARGSGRIPYEQYF; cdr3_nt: TGCAGTGCTAGAGGATCAGGGAGGATCCCCTACGAGCAGTACTTC
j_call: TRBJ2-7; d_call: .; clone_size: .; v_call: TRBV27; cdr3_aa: CASSLAVQAHEQYF; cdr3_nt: TGTGCCAGCAGTTTAGCGGTCCAGGCCCACGAGCAGTACTTC
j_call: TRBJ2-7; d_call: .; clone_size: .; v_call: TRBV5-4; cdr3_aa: CASSWDHRNEQYF; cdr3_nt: TGTGCCAGCAGCTGGGACCATCGGAACGAGCAGTACTTC
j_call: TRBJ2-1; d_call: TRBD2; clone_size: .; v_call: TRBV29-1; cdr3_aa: CSVEDHGLAGRGEQFF; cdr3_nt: TGCAGCGTTGAAGATCATGGACTAGCGGGGAGGGGTGAGCAGTTCTTC
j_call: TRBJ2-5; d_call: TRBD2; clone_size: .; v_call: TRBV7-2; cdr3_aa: CASSLAVVRGEETQYF; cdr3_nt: TGTGCCAGCAGCTTAGCGGTCGTGCGGGGGGAAGAGACCCAGTACTTC
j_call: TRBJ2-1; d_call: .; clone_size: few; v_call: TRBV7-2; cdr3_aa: CASSLLPSARTGNEQFF; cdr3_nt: TGTGCCAGCAGCTTACTGCCTAGCGCAAGGACCGGGAATGAGCAGTTCTTC
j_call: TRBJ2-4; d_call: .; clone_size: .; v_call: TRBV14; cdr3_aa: CASSQLGSKNIQYF; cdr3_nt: TGTGCCAGCAGCCAACTCGGATCCAAAAACATTCAGTACTTC
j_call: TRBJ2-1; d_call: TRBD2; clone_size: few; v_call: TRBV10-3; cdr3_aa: CAISSRTSGIDEQFF; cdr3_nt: TGTGCCATCAGCTCGAGGACTAGCGGTATAGATGAGCAGTTCTTC
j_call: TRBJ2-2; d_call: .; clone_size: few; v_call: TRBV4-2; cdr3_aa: CASSQAEGAGELFF; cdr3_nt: TGTGCCAGCAGCCAAGCAGAGGGGGCCGGGGAGCTGTTTTTT
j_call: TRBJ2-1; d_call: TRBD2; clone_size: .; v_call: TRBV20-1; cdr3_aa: CSARPVLGREGRNEQFF; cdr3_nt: TGCAGTGCTAGACCCGTCTTGGGGCGGGAGGGCAGGAATGAGCAGTTCTTC
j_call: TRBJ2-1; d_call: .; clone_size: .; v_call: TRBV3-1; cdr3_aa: CASSTIRGNEQFF; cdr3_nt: TGTGCCAGCAGCACTATTCGGGGCAATGAGCAGTTCTTC
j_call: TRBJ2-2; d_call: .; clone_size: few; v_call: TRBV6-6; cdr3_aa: CARGPAGSNTGELFF; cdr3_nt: TGTGCCAGGGGGCCGGCGGGTTCGAACACCGGGGAGCTGTTTTTT
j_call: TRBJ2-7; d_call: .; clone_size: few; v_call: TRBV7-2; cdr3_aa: CASSPVPGLPHF; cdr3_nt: TGTGCCAGCAGCCCAGTCCCGGGGCTGCCACACTTC
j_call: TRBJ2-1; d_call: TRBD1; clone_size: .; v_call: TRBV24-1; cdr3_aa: CATSDPGQTHEQFF; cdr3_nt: TGTGCCACCAGTGACCCGGGACAGACTCATGAGCAGTTCTTC